The next 18 T cell receptor beta chains were all read from a single sample in a study of shared clonotypes between healthy human individuals. Profiled with immunoSEQ multiplex PCR; TCRdb holds only in-frame clones, not every one. The table records about 1 million clones, 75% of them present only once. Sequencing was carried out using memory CD4+ T cells sorted from blood. As to subset: CD45RA-negative fraction. The receptors here all came from a man aged 18 to 35 in good health.

The chain couples TRBV5-1 to TRBJ2-7, with D possibly matching TRBD1 (5 bases). V lost 5 bases and J lost 0, with 9 bases in between. The CDR3 totals 13 residues. Germline CDR1 is SGHRS and CDR2 is YFSETQ. This chain's CDR3 is CASRTENSYEQYF. The CDR3 DNA sequence: TGCGCCAGCAGGACAGAGAACTCCTACGAGCAGTACTTC.

Notes on this clone: Other DNA sequences in the same sample also yield this CDR3. This chain joins TRBV5-1 and TRBJ1-5; tentative D call: TRBD1 (6 bases). Germline CDR1 is SGHRS and CDR2 is YFSETQ. The CDR3 consists of 15 residues. With 0 bases removed from V and 2 bases from J, the gap between germline ends came to 9 bases. The CDR3 region has the DNA TGCGCCAGCAGCTTGGAAGGGGGTCGCAATCAGCCCCAGCATTTT. Its translation is CASSLEGGRNQPQHF.

As to this clone: Other DNA sequences of this sample code for an identical CDR3. The rearrangement joins TRBV15 to TRBJ2-5; D is perhaps TRBD2 (5 bases). Germline CDR1 LNHNV, CDR2 YYDKDF (reference sequence). This CDR3 region has 13 residues. The V end lost 0 bases, the J end lost 5 bases, and 7 bases lay between the germline ends. For the CDR3, the DNA is TGTGCCACCAGCAGAGATCAGCGGGAGACCCAGTACTTC. It translates to CATSRDQRETQYF. The full variable domain, its missing parts supplied by reference TRBV15 and TRBJ2-5, is DAMVIQNPRYQVTQFGKPVTLSCSQTLNHNVMYWYQQKSSQAPKLLFHYYDKDFNNEADTPDNFQSRRPNTSFCFLDIRSPGLGDTAMYLCATSRDQRETQYFGPGTRLLVL.

This chain links TRBV19 with TRBJ1-5; TRBD1 is a possible D gene (5 bases). V lost 7 bases and J lost 7, with 20 bases in between. The length of the CDR3 is 15 residues. CDR1 and CDR2 (germline): LNHDA, SQIVND (reference sequence). This chain's CDR3 is CASNQLGTLAQPQHF. The CDR3 DNA is TGTGCCAGTAATCAACTCGGGACTCTAGCCCAGCCCCAGCATTTT.

V gene TRBV7-2 combines with J gene TRBJ1-1; 7 bases are a match to TRBD1. CDR1 and CDR2 (germline): SGHTA, FQGNSA. The CDR3 consists of 14 residues. Trimming cost V 3 bases and J 8 bases; bases outside gene matches: 9. Here the CDR3 reads CASSFVEGAGEAFF. DNA of the CDR3: TGTGCCAGCAGCTTTGTAGAGGGGGCTGGAGAAGCTTTCTTT. Together with reference TRBV7-2 and TRBJ1-1, the CDR3 gives the full variable domain: GAGVSQSPSNKVTEKGKDVELRCDPISGHTALYWYRQSLGQGLEFLIYFQGNSAPDKSGLPSDRFSAERTGGSVSTLTIQRTQQEDSAVYLCASSFVEGAGEAFFGQGTRLTVV.

V and J are TRBV7-9 and TRBJ2-7; D ambiguous. V lost 0 bases and J 7 bases, leaving 10 bases between the germline ends. Germline V gives CDR1 SEHNR, CDR2 FQNEAQ (reference sequence). The CDR3 covers 13 residues. The CDR3 loop reads CASSLAAVGEQYF. The CDR3 nucleotides read TGTGCCAGCAGCTTAGCGGCGGTAGGGGAGCAGTACTTC.

The chain carries TRBV6-1 and TRBJ1-6; TRBD1 is a possible D gene (6 bases). The CDR3 runs to 13 residues. Germline CDR1 and CDR2: MNHNS and SASEGT. With 5 bases removed from V and 10 bases from J, the gap between germline ends came to 12 bases. CDR3: CASSPGHLSPLHF. CDR3 sequence (DNA): TGTGCCAGCAGTCCGGGACATTTATCACCCCTCCACTTT.

This clone came up a few times. This chain joins TRBV28 and TRBJ2-7; the D call may be TRBD1 or TRBD2 (7 bases each). The CDR3 loop spans 17 amino acids. CDR1 is MDHEN and CDR2 is SYDVKM in the germline V gene. The germline V and J ends were trimmed by 4 bases and 6 bases, with 25 bases remaining between them. As DNA, the CDR3 is TGTGCCAGCAGTTCCCTTGGGACAGTGTGGGGACTACCCGAGCAGTACTTC. Its protein product is CASSSLGTVWGLPEQYF.

The V call is TRBV10-3, the J call TRBJ2-7; 12 positions agree with TRBD1. Germline lookup yields CDR1 ENHRY and CDR2 SYGVKD. Losses at the gene ends were 6 bases for V and 2 bases for J; bases not matched to a gene: 2. This CDR3 is built from 14 residues. CDR3 protein: CAIRGTGGAYEQYF. The CDR3 DNA is TGTGCCATCAGGGGGACAGGGGGCGCCTACGAGCAGTACTTC.

As to this clone: The sample contains more than one DNA sequence encoding this CDR3. J is TRBJ2-7 and V is TRBV19; TRBD1 aligns across 9 bases. Germline lookup yields CDR1 LNHDA and CDR2 SQIVND (reference sequence). CDR3 length: 14 residues. With V trimmed by 6 bases and J by 2 bases, 5 bases remained unmatched. DNA of the CDR3: TGTGCCAGTAGGGGGACAGGGACCACCTACGAGCAGTACTTC. It specifies CASRGTGTTYEQYF. The full variable domain, with the rest looked up from reference TRBV19 and TRBJ2-7, is DGGITQSPKYLFRKEGQNVTLSCEQNLNHDAMYWYRQDPGQGLRLIYYSQIVNDFQKGDIAEGYSVSREKKESFPLTVTSAQKNPTAFYLCASRGTGTTYEQYFGPGTRLTVT.

The gene calls are TRBV7-8 and TRBJ2-1, with 11 bases aligning to TRBD1. The CDR3 is made up of 14 amino acids. The J segment lost 4 bases and the V segment lost 8 bases, leaving 4 bases of the junction unmatched. CDR1 is SGHVS, CDR2 FQNEAQ, per germline. The CDR3 sequence is CASWDRGKYNEQFF. The CDR3 DNA reads TGTGCCAGCTGGGACAGGGGGAAATACAATGAGCAGTTCTTC.

This clone was seen a few times. Other DNA sequences in this specimen translate into the identical CDR3. This rearrangement joins TRBV28 to TRBJ1-4; D is unclear. The germline V gene has CDR1 MDHEN and CDR2 SYDVKM. Trimming left V 3 bases short and J 4 bases short, with 0 bases between. CDR3 size: 11 residues. CDR3 coding DNA: TGTGCCAGCAGTTTTAATGAAAAACTGTTTTTT. This translates into CASSFNEKLFF.

The chain combines TRBV25-1 with TRBJ1-5, with TRBD1 identical over 11 bases. The CDR3 length is 16 residues. V shed 3 bases and J 4 bases; nucleotides not matched to a gene: 5. The V gene's germline CDR1 is MGHDK and CDR2 SYGVNS. The DNA for the CDR3 is TGTGCCAGCAGTGAGGGGACAGGGGGGAGGAATCAGCCCCAGCATTTT. It specifies CASSEGTGGRNQPQHF.

This clone was seen only a few times. The chain joins TRBV10-1 to TRBJ1-4; D remains unclear. The germline CDR1 and CDR2 sequences are WNHNN and SYGVQD (reference sequence). Trimming took 4 bases from V and 10 from J, leaving 16 bases between them. There are 14 residues in the CDR3. The CDR3 DNA follows: TGCGCCAGCAGTGCTGGAGGTGATATCCGAAAACTGTTTTTT. This translates into CASSAGGDIRKLFF.

This clone has more than one count but fewer than ten. The rearrangement uses TRBV7-2 and TRBJ2-1; 14 positions match TRBD2. V shed 3 bases and J 7 bases; nucleotides not matched to a gene: 5. The CDR3 has 16 amino acids. Germline V lookup: CDR1 SGHTA, CDR2 FQGNSA. CDR3 in amino acids: CASSFSGTSGSNEQFF. The CDR3 nucleotides are TGTGCCAGCAGCTTTTCCGGGACTAGCGGGAGTAATGAGCAGTTCTTC.

The sample holds a few counts of this clone. The CDR3 loop reads CASSAPTGAETQYF. For the CDR3, the DNA is TGTGCCAGTAGTGCCCCCACAGGGGCAGAGACCCAGTACTTC. The rearrangement uses TRBV19 and TRBJ2-5, with 7 bases fitting TRBD1. CDR1 LNHDA and CDR2 SQIVND come from the germline V gene (reference sequence). Germline trimming cut 5 bases from V and 4 bases from J; bases unmatched to any gene: 7. This CDR3 is 14 amino acids long.

In this sample, this clone turned up a few times. This may be a read error, as it is one base from a much larger clone. The same CDR3 is also encoded by other DNA sequences in this sample. This chain connects TRBV2 to TRBJ2-2; D is undetermined. The CDR3 runs to 12 residues. Germline CDR1 reads SNHLY; CDR2 reads FYNNEI. V dropped 4 bases and J dropped 3 bases, with 3 bases sitting between them. CDR3 DNA sequence: TGTGCCAGCAGTGGGGACACCGGGGAGCTGTTTTTT. This translates into CASSGDTGELFF.

The V gene is TRBV18, the J gene TRBJ2-3; D uncertain. The V gene's germline CDR1 is KGHSH and CDR2 LQKENI. V was pared by 5 bases and J by 4 bases, with 7 bases between. The CDR3 totals 12 residues. CDR3 region: CASSGSSDTQYF. DNA for the CDR3: TGTGCCAGCTCAGGATCTTCAGATACGCAGTATTTT.